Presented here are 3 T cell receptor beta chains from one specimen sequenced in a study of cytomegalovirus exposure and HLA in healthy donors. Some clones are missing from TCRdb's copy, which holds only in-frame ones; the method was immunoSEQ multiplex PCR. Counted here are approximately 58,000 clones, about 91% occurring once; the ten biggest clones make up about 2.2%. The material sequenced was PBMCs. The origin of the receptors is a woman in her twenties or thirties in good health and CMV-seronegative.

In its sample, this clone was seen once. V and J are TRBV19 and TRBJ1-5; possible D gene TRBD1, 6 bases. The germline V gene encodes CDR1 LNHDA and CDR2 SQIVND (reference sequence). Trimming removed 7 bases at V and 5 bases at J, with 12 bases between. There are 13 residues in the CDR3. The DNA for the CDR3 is TGTGCCAGTACCGCAGGGGCCGATCAGCCCCAGCATTTT. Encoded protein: CASTAGADQPQHF.

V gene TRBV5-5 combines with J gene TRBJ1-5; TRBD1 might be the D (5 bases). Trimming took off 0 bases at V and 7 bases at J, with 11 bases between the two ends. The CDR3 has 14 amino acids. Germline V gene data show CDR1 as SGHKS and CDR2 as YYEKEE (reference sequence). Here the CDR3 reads CASSLAGYSQPQHF. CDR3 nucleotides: TGTGCCAGCAGCTTGGCAGGGTACAGCCAGCCCCAGCATTTT.

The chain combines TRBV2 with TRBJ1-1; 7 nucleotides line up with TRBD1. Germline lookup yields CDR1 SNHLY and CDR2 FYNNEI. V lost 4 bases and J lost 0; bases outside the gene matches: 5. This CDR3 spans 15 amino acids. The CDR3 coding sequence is TGTGCCAGCAGTGCCCAGGGACAGATGAACACTGAAGCTTTCTTT. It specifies CASSAQGQMNTEAFF.